This is a list of T cell receptor beta chains from one sample in a study of human T cells and chemical hapten exposure. TCRdb reprocessed the RACE reads via MiXCR and lists one record per CDR3 protein. The sample records 300,000 to 350,000 distinct CDR3 sequences, around 7% being singletons. This material consisted of whole blood, taken in connection with sensitization to the hapten diphenylcyclopropenone (DPC). The receptors here all came from a woman aged 18-35 years with alopecia areata. Some clones in this sample may be carry-over from other donors' samples. CDR3s include the opening cysteine and the closing phenylalanine or tryptophan. Each record gives: clone size, V gene, J gene, D gene, CDR3 protein, CDR3 DNA. D genes are given only for firm matches. Clone sizes are given selectively: once, few, many, or a class where the clone is expanded.

abundance: -
v_gene: TRBV7-3
j_gene: TRBJ2-1
d_gene: -
CDR3aa: CASSRRASANEQFF
CDR3nt: TGTGCCAGCAGCCGGCGTGCTAGCGCGAATGAGCAGTTCTTC

abundance: -
v_gene: TRBV6-5
j_gene: TRBJ1-3
d_gene: -
CDR3aa: CASSSTHYSGNTIYF
CDR3nt: TGTGCCAGCAGTTCAACCCATTACTCTGGAAACACCATATATTTT

abundance: few
v_gene: TRBV29-1
j_gene: TRBJ1-3
d_gene: TRBD1
CDR3aa: CSVIAGGFSGNTIYF
CDR3nt: TGCAGCGTCATTGCAGGGGGGTTCTCTGGAAACACCATATATTTT

abundance: many
v_gene: TRBV2
j_gene: TRBJ1-5
d_gene: -
CDR3aa: CASSGRASSNQPQHF
CDR3nt: TGTGCCAGCAGTGGCAGGGCTTCTAGCAATCAGCCCCAGCATTTT

abundance: few
v_gene: TRBV7-8
j_gene: TRBJ2-3
d_gene: -
CDR3aa: CASSPGRTLDTQYF
CDR3nt: TGTGCCAGCAGCCCGGGCAGGACCCTCGATACGCAGTATTTT

abundance: -
v_gene: TRBV29-1
j_gene: TRBJ1-2
d_gene: -
CDR3aa: CSVPQWGPSYGYTF
CDR3nt: TGCAGCGTTCCGCAGTGGGGCCCGTCTTATGGCTACACCTTC

abundance: -
v_gene: TRBV20-1
j_gene: TRBJ2-3
d_gene: TRBD2
CDR3aa: CSAPRRASGVADTQYF
CDR3nt: TGCAGTGCCCCGAGACGGGCTAGCGGGGTAGCAGATACGCAGTATTTT

abundance: few
v_gene: TRBV13
j_gene: TRBJ1-4
d_gene: -
CDR3aa: CASSLGTEGEKLFF
CDR3nt: TGTGCCAGCAGCTTAGGAACAGAAGGTGAAAAACTGTTTTTT

abundance: few
v_gene: TRBV29-1
j_gene: TRBJ2-3
d_gene: -
CDR3aa: CSVERGTDTQYF
CDR3nt: TGCAGCGTTGAAAGGGGCACAGATACGCAGTATTTT

abundance: few
v_gene: TRBV24-1
j_gene: TRBJ2-7
d_gene: -
CDR3aa: CATSLGPEQYF
CDR3nt: TGTGCCACCAGCCTCGGCCCCGAGCAGTACTTC

abundance: -
v_gene: TRBV7-2
j_gene: TRBJ2-1
d_gene: -
CDR3aa: CASSLIGEQFF
CDR3nt: TGTGCCAGCAGCTTAATCGGAGAGCAGTTCTTC

abundance: many
v_gene: TRBV14
j_gene: TRBJ1-2
d_gene: -
CDR3aa: CASSPGNYGYTF
CDR3nt: TGTGCCAGCTCACCAGGGAACTATGGCTACACCTTC

abundance: many
v_gene: TRBV2
j_gene: TRBJ2-6
d_gene: TRBD1
CDR3aa: CASYRGMRSGANVLTF
CDR3nt: TGTGCCAGTTACAGGGGAATGAGGTCTGGGGCCAACGTCCTGACTTTC

abundance: medium-sized
v_gene: TRBV13
j_gene: TRBJ2-1
d_gene: TRBD1
CDR3aa: CASSLGQGRNEQFF
CDR3nt: TGTGCCAGCAGCCTAGGACAGGGGAGGAATGAGCAGTTCTTC

abundance: -
v_gene: TRBV6-2/TRBV6-3
j_gene: TRBJ2-7
d_gene: -
CDR3aa: CASSYRPGSYEQYF
CDR3nt: TGTGCCAGCAGTTACAGGCCAGGCTCCTACGAGCAGTACTTC

abundance: few
v_gene: TRBV7-2
j_gene: TRBJ1-4
d_gene: -
CDR3aa: CASSANEKLFF
CDR3nt: TGTGCCAGCAGCGCCAATGAAAAACTGTTTTTT

abundance: many
v_gene: TRBV29-1
j_gene: TRBJ2-1
d_gene: TRBD2
CDR3aa: CSVETSGGYDEQFF
CDR3nt: TGCAGCGTTGAGACTAGCGGGGGGTACGATGAGCAGTTCTTC

abundance: many
v_gene: TRBV5-5
j_gene: TRBJ1-1
d_gene: -
CDR3aa: CASSWTGLNTEAFF
CDR3nt: TGTGCCAGCAGCTGGACGGGACTGAACACTGAAGCTTTCTTT

abundance: few
v_gene: TRBV27
j_gene: TRBJ1-1
d_gene: TRBD1
CDR3aa: CASSLSRRNRGEAFF
CDR3nt: TGTGCCAGCAGTTTATCCAGGAGAAACAGGGGGGAAGCTTTCTTT

abundance: -
v_gene: TRBV3-1
j_gene: TRBJ2-5
d_gene: -
CDR3aa: CASSQSRALQETQYF
CDR3nt: TGTGCCAGCAGCCAGAGCCGGGCCCTCCAAGAGACCCAGTACTTC

abundance: few
v_gene: TRBV29-1
j_gene: TRBJ1-3
d_gene: -
CDR3aa: CSVALGNTIYF
CDR3nt: TGCAGCGTCGCCCTTGGAAACACCATATATTTT

abundance: -
v_gene: TRBV6-2/TRBV6-3
j_gene: TRBJ2-7
d_gene: -
CDR3aa: CATAPLSYEQYF
CDR3nt: TGTGCCACCGCCCCCCTCTCCTACGAGCAGTACTTC

abundance: many
v_gene: TRBV6-2/TRBV6-3
j_gene: TRBJ2-3
d_gene: -
CDR3aa: CASSYSGPDTQYF
CDR3nt: TGTGCCAGCAGTTACTCGGGCCCAGATACGCAGTATTTT

abundance: few
v_gene: TRBV7-2
j_gene: TRBJ2-3
d_gene: TRBD2
CDR3aa: CASTANSGGHTDTQYF
CDR3nt: TGTGCCAGCACCGCGAATAGCGGGGGGCACACAGATACGCAGTATTTT

abundance: few
v_gene: TRBV28
j_gene: TRBJ2-3
d_gene: TRBD2
CDR3aa: CASSFKGLRLAGDSTDTQYF
CDR3nt: TGTGCCAGCAGTTTTAAAGGGCTGAGATTAGCGGGGGACAGCACAGATACGCAGTATTTT

abundance: -
v_gene: TRBV20-1
j_gene: TRBJ1-3
d_gene: -
CDR3aa: CSARGTYSGNTIYF
CDR3nt: TGCAGTGCTAGAGGAACATACTCTGGAAACACCATATATTTT

abundance: -
v_gene: TRBV6-6
j_gene: TRBJ1-5
d_gene: TRBD1
CDR3aa: CASSGQGFNQPQHF
CDR3nt: TGTGCCAGCAGTGGACAGGGATTCAATCAGCCCCAGCATTTT

abundance: -
v_gene: TRBV10-3
j_gene: TRBJ2-3
d_gene: -
CDR3aa: CAISGKESRADTQYF
CDR3nt: TGTGCCATCAGTGGAAAGGAATCAAGGGCAGATACGCAGTATTTT

abundance: few
v_gene: TRBV7-3
j_gene: TRBJ2-1
d_gene: -
CDR3aa: CASSTLNEQFF
CDR3nt: TGTGCCAGCAGCACCCTTAATGAGCAGTTCTTC

abundance: many
v_gene: TRBV4-3
j_gene: TRBJ1-2
d_gene: -
CDR3aa: CASSQVRAQANYGYTF
CDR3nt: TGCGCCAGCAGCCAAGTGAGGGCCCAAGCTAACTATGGCTACACCTTC

abundance: many
v_gene: TRBV29-1
j_gene: TRBJ1-2
d_gene: TRBD1
CDR3aa: CSVATPGTGGRVYGYTF
CDR3nt: TGCAGCGTAGCTACTCCCGGGACAGGGGGCCGCGTCTATGGCTACACCTTC

abundance: -
v_gene: TRBV28
j_gene: TRBJ2-7
d_gene: -
CDR3aa: CASSLTVIREQYF
CDR3nt: TGTGCCAGCAGTTTAACAGTCATTCGGGAGCAGTACTTC